The next 9 T cell receptor beta chains were all read from a single sample in a study of Ad26.COV2.S vaccination and SARS-CoV-2 variants. Some clones are missing from TCRdb's copy, which holds only in-frame ones; the method was immunoSEQ multiplex PCR. The sample comprises 85,000 to 95,000 clones, roughly 84% of which are singletons, and approximately 16% rests with the top ten. The specimen was peripheral blood, collected after recovery from COVID-19. These receptors all stem from a human donor who had recovered from COVID-19.

The rearrangement joins TRBV9 to TRBJ2-1; 9 bases fit TRBD2. V dropped 0 bases and J dropped 7; count of bases not matched to a gene: 5. This CDR3 has 15 residues. CDR1 and CDR2 (germline): SGDLS, YYNGEE. CDR3 in DNA: TGTGCCAGCAGCGTAGTCGGTAGCGGGGGTAATGAGCAGTTCTTC. Amino acids: CASSVVGSGGNEQFF.

This chain joins TRBV6-5 and TRBJ1-3, with TRBD1 identical over 8 bases. CDR3 length: 15 residues. Germline CDR1 and CDR2: MNHEY and SVGAGI. Trimming removed 5 bases from V and 4 bases from J; junction bases left unmatched: 7. CDR3 region: CASSRTGLSGNTIYF. CDR3 DNA: TGTGCCAGCAGTAGGACAGGGCTATCAGGAAACACCATATATTTT.

The rearrangement uses TRBV5-1 and TRBJ1-4; 8 nucleotides agree with TRBD1. The CDR3 spans 16 residues. Germline CDR1 reads SGHRS; CDR2 reads YFSETQ. V shed 0 bases, J shed 4 bases, and the junction held 5 bases outside the gene matches. The CDR3 sequence: CASSLGTGLINEKLFF. CDR3 bases: TGCGCCAGCAGCTTGGGGACAGGGTTGATTAATGAAAAACTGTTTTTT. The entire variable domain, with the rest obtained from reference TRBV5-1 and TRBJ1-4, is as follows: KAGVTQTPRYLIKTRGQQVTLSCSPISGHRSVSWYQQTPGQGLQFLFEYFSETQRNKGNFPGRFSGRQFSNSRSEMNVSTLELGDSALYLCASSLGTGLINEKLFFGSGTQLSVL.

The V gene is TRBV5-5, the J gene TRBJ1-2, with 10 nucleotides matching TRBD1. Germline V CDR1 and CDR2: SGHKS, YYEKEE (reference sequence). V lost 4 bases, J lost 5 bases, and 5 bases stayed unmatched. CDR3 length equals 14 residues. The CDR3 nucleotides are TGTGCCAGCAGCCCGGACAGGGGGTTTTATGGCTACACCTTC. It encodes CASSPDRGFYGYTF.

This chain's CDR3 is CASSQDWGNTDTQYF. As DNA, the CDR3 is TGCGCCAGCAGCCAAGATTGGGGAAACACAGATACGCAGTATTTT. The chain recombines TRBV4-3 with TRBJ2-3; D remains unclear. V was clipped by 0 bases and J by 2 bases, with 9 bases between them. CDR3 length: 15 residues. Per germline, CDR1 LGHNA and CDR2 YSLEER.

Written as DNA, the CDR3 is TGTGCCAGCAGCTTAGTGGGCAGGGTAACCTACGAGCAGTACTTC. Protein product: CASSLVGRVTYEQYF. This sequence joins TRBV11-2 and TRBJ2-7, with D perhaps matching TRBD1 (5 bases). Trimming shortened V by 1 base and J by 2 bases, and 12 bases separated the two germline ends. CDR1 SGHAT and CDR2 FQNNGV come from the germline V gene. The CDR3 is made up of 15 amino acids.

The rearrangement joins TRBV4-1 to TRBJ2-2; tentative D call: TRBD2 (6 bases). Trimming left V 6 bases short and J 0 bases short, with 17 bases between. CDR1 and CDR2 from the germline V gene are MGHRA and YSYEKL. The CDR3 contains 17 residues. CDR3 coding DNA: TGCGCCAGCAGGGAACGACTAGGGATAGCGAACACCGGGGAGCTGTTTTTT. As protein: CASRERLGIANTGELFF.

The chain has TRBV4-1 and TRBJ1-3; D ambiguous. CDR3 length equals 17 residues. Germline lookup yields CDR1 MGHRA and CDR2 YSYEKL. Trimming shortened V by 0 bases and J by 0 bases, and 12 bases separated the two germline ends. As DNA, the CDR3 is TGCGCCAGCAGCCAAGATCTGAAGGGCCACTCTGGAAACACCATATATTTT. This encodes CASSQDLKGHSGNTIYF.

The V and J genes are TRBV29-1 and TRBJ2-5, with TRBD1 matching over 7 bases. J gave up 4 bases and V 4 bases, and 9 bases lay outside the gene matches. This CDR3 spans 14 amino acids. Germline assignment: CDR1 SQVTM and CDR2 ANQGSEA. CDR3 nucleotides: TGCAGCGTTGTCATCCAGAGGGGGCGAGAGACCCAGTACTTC. Translation gives CSVVIQRGRETQYF.